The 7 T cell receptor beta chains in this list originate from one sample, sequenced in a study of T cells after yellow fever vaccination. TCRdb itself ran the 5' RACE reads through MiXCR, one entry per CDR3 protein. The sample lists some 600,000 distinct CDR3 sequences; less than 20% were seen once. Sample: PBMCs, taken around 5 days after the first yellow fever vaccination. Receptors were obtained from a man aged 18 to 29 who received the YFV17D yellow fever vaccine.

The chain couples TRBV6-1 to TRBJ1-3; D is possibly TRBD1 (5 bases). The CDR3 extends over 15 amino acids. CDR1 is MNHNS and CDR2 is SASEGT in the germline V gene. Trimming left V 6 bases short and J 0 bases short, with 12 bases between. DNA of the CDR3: TGTGCCAGCAGGTCCGGTGGGGGCTCTGGAAACACCATATATTTT. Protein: CASRSGGGSGNTIYF.

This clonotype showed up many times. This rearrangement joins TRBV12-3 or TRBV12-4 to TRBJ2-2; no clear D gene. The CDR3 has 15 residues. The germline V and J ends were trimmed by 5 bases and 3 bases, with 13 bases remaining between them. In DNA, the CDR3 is TGTGCCAGCAGTCGCCGGGCCCTGGACACCGGGGAGCTGTTTTTT. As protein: CASSRRALDTGELFF.

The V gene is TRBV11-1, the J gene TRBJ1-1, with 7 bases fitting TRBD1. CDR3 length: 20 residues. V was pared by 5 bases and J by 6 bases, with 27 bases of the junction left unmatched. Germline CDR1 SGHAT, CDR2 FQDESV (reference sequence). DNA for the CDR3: TGTGCCAGCAGCCCCACCGGGGGGCCCTTGGGACAGTGGATAATAGCTGAAGCTTTCTTT. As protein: CASSPTGGPLGQWIIAEAFF.

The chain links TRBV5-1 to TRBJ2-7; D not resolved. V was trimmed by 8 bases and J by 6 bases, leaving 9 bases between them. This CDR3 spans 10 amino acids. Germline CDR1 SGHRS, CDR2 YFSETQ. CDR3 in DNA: TGCGCCAGTCACGATGGCGAGCAGTACTTC. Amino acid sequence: CASHDGEQYF.

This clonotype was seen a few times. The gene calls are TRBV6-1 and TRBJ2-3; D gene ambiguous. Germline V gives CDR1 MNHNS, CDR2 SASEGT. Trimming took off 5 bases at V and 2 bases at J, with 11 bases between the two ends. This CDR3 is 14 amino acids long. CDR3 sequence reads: CASSPRAFTDTQYF. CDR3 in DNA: TGTGCCAGCAGTCCCCGGGCCTTCACAGATACGCAGTATTTT.

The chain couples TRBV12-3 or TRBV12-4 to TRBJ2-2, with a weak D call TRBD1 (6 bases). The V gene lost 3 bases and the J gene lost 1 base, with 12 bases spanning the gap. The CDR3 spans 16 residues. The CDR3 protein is CASSFHQGRNTGELFF. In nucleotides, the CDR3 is TGTGCCAGCAGTTTTCACCAGGGGCGGAACACCGGGGAGCTGTTTTTT.

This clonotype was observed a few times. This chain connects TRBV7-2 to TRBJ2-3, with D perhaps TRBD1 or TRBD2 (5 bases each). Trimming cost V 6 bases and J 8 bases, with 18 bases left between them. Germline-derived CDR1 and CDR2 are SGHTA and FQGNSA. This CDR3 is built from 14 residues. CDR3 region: CASSRIPRAGTQYF. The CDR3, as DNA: TGTGCCAGCAGTCGTATCCCCAGGGCGGGTACGCAGTATTTT. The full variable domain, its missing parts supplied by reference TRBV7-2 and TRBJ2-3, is GAGVSQSPSNKVTEKGKDVELRCDPISGHTALYWYRQSLGQGLEFLIYFQGNSAPDKSGLPSDRFSAERTGGSVSTLTIQRTQQEDSAVYLCASSRIPRAGTQYFGPGTRLTVL.